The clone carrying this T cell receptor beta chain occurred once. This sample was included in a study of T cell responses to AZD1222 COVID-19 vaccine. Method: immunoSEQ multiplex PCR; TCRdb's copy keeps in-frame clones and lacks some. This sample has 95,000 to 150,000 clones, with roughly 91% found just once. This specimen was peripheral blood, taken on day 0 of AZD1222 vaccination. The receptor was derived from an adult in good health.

The CDR3 sequence is CASSHSNREQYF. The CDR3 nucleotides read TGCGCCAGCAGCCACTCTAACCGCGAGCAGTACTTC. V is TRBV4-1 and J is TRBJ2-7; unclear D gene. V shed 3 bases and J shed 6 bases, with 9 bases lying between them. The CDR3 runs to 12 residues. Germline V gives CDR1 MGHRA, CDR2 YSYEKL.